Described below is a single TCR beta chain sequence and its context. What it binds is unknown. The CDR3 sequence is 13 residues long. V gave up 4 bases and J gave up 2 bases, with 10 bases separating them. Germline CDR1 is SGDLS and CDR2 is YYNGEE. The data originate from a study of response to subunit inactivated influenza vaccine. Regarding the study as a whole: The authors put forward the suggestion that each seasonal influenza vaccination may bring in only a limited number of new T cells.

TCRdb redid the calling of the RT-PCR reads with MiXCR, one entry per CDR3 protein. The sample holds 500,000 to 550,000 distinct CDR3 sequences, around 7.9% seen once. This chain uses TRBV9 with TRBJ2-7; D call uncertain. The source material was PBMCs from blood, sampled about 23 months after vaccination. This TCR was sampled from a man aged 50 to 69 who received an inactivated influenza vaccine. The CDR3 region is CASSPRPAYEQYF. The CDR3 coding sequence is TGTGCCAGCAGCCCCAGACCCGCCTACGAGCAGTACTTC. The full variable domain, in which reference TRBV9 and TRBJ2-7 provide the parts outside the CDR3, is DSGVTQTPKHLITATGQRVTLRCSPRSGDLSVYWYQQSLDQGLQFLIQYYNGEERAKGNILERFSAQQFPDLHSELNLSSLELGDSALYFCASSPRPAYEQYFGPGTRLTVT.